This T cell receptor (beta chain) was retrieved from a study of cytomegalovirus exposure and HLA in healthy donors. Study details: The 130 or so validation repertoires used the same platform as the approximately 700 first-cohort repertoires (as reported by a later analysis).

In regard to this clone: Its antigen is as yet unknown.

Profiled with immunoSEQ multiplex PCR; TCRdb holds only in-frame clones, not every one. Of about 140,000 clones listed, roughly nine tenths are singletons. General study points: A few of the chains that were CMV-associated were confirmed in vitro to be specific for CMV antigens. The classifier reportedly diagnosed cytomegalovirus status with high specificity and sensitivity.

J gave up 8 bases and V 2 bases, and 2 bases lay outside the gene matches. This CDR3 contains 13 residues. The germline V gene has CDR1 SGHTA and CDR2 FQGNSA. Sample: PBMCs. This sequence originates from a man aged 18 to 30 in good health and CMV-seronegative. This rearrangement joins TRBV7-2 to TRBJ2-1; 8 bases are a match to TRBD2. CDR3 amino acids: CASSLIAGYEQFF. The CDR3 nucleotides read TGTGCCAGCAGCTTAATAGCGGGGTATGAGCAGTTCTTC.